The entry below gives a single T cell receptor (beta chain) sequence along with its context. The table came from immunoSEQ multiplex PCR; TCRdb's copy has only in-frame clones and leaves some out. The data contain 80,000 or so clones, 90% of them seen just once; the ten biggest clones take up around 0.98%. The CDR3 totals 14 residues. CDR1 is LNHNV and CDR2 is YYDKDF in the germline V gene (reference sequence). Trimming cost V 2 bases and J 7 bases, with 12 bases left between them. These data originate in a study of blood T cell repertoires in COVID-19. The receptor comes from a woman aged 50 to 60 in a cohort sampled during active COVID-19. The V gene is TRBV15, the J gene TRBJ2-1; D uncertain. The sample taken for sequencing was peripheral blood. This chain's CDR3 is CATSRFDHGNEQFF. The CDR3 DNA sequence: TGTGCCACCAGCAGATTTGACCACGGGAATGAGCAGTTCTTC.